A single sample gave rise to the 27 T cell receptor beta chains below, sequenced in a study of blood T cell repertoires in COVID-19. The repertoire was sequenced with immunoSEQ multiplex PCR; TCRdb's copy has only in-frame clones and lacks some. Of 150,000 to 200,000 clones listed, over 75% are singletons. Specimen: peripheral blood. All receptors derive from a woman of 80 years or more with acute or convalescent COVID-19.

The table lists this clone with a count of one. J is TRBJ1-2 and V is TRBV10-2, with D unresolved. The CDR3 length is 14 residues. Trimming took 3 bases from V and 2 from J, leaving 10 bases between them. CDR1 and CDR2 from the germline V gene are WSHSY and SAAADI. The DNA for the CDR3 is TGCGCCAGCAGTGAACCCCCGGGGAACTATGGCTACACCTTC. It translates to CASSEPPGNYGYTF.

This clone has a handful of counts. The genes are TRBV6-5 and TRBJ2-1, with 8 bases lining up with TRBD1. Germline-derived CDR1 and CDR2 are MNHEY and SVGAGI. Trimming at V came to 0 bases and at J to 12 bases, leaving 7 bases not matched to a gene. The CDR3 covers 14 residues. This chain's CDR3 is CASSYSNSGTGQFF. CDR3 nucleotides: TGTGCCAGCAGTTACTCGAACTCCGGGACAGGGCAGTTCTTC.

This clone has just a few counts. This rearrangement joins TRBV5-5 to TRBJ2-7; the D gene is possibly TRBD2 (5 bases). From germline, CDR1 is SGHKS and CDR2 YYEKEE (reference sequence). V lost 4 bases and J lost 2, with 13 bases in between. CDR3 length: 14 residues. The CDR3 sequence is CASSPGGLTYEQYF. The CDR3 nucleotides read TGTGCCAGCAGCCCTGGCGGACTGACCTACGAGCAGTACTTC.

This chain uses TRBV10-3 with TRBJ2-2; 12 bases agree with TRBD2. The CDR3 sequence is 18 residues long. Trimming took 4 bases from V and 1 from J; bases not matched to a gene: 7. Germline-derived CDR1 and CDR2 are ENHRY and SYGVKD. DNA for the CDR3: TGTGCCATCAGTGGCGAGGCTAGCGGGGGGGTGAACACCGGGGAGCTGTTTTTT. Translating gives CAISGEASGGVNTGELFF.

The chain combines TRBV10-3 with TRBJ1-4, with 10 positions matching TRBD1. The CDR3 runs 15 residues. CDR1 and CDR2 (germline): ENHRY, SYGVKD. The J segment lost 8 bases and the V segment lost 0 bases, leaving 3 bases of the junction unmatched. Written as DNA, the CDR3 is TGTGCCATCAGTGAGTCCGGGACAGGGGAAGAAAAACTGTTTTTT. Its protein is CAISESGTGEEKLFF.

The chain joins TRBV30 to TRBJ1-4; no reliable D call. The CDR3 has 16 amino acids. V was trimmed by 3 bases and J by 8 bases, leaving 22 bases between them. Germline V gene data show CDR1 as GTSNPN and CDR2 as SVGIG (reference sequence). The CDR3 reads CAWRGKPGGLQEKLFF. CDR3 bases: TGTGCCTGGAGGGGGAAACCGGGCGGGCTGCAGGAAAAACTGTTTTTT.

The V call is TRBV19, the J call TRBJ1-3, with D uncertain. The CDR3 is 15 amino acids. Germline V gives CDR1 LNHDA, CDR2 SQIVND (reference sequence). With 5 bases removed from V and 0 bases from J, the gap between germline ends came to 11 bases. In DNA form, the CDR3 reads TGTGCCAGTAGTGTTAACGGCGGCTCTGGAAACACCATATATTTT. This encodes CASSVNGGSGNTIYF. Variable domain in full (rest from reference TRBV19 and TRBJ1-3): DGGITQSPKYLFRKEGQNVTLSCEQNLNHDAMYWYRQDPGQGLRLIYYSQIVNDFQKGDIAEGYSVSREKKESFPLTVTSAQKNPTAFYLCASSVNGGSGNTIYFGEGSWLTVV.

The CDR3 reads CASSPRDRVLGYTF. The CDR3 DNA follows: TGTGCCAGTAGTCCAAGGGACAGGGTGCTTGGCTACACCTTC. The chain is built from TRBV19 and TRBJ1-2, with 9 bases lining up with TRBD1. The CDR3 length is 14 residues. Losses at the gene ends were 5 bases for V and 7 bases for J; bases not matched to a gene: 8. Per germline, CDR1 LNHDA and CDR2 SQIVND (reference sequence).

The gene calls are TRBV19 and TRBJ2-2; 8 nucleotides agree with TRBD1. The junction had 7 bases not matched to a gene; V was cut back by 7 bases and J by 3 bases. The V gene's germline CDR1 is LNHDA and CDR2 SQIVND (reference sequence). The CDR3 is made up of 15 amino acids. CDR3 in DNA: TGTGCCAGTAAGCAACAGGGGGTGGACACCGGGGAGCTGTTTTTT. Translated: CASKQQGVDTGELFF.

CDR3 amino acids: CSVEDIRTSLRGETQYF. Written as DNA, the CDR3 is TGCAGCGTTGAAGATATTCGGACGAGCCTTAGGGGTGAGACCCAGTACTTC. The chain employs TRBV29-1 and TRBJ2-5; D possibly corresponds to TRBD1 (5 bases). V was clipped by 0 bases and J by 5 bases, with 22 bases between them. The CDR3 extends over 17 amino acids. In germline, CDR1 is SQVTM, CDR2 ANQGSEA.

In this sample, this clone turned up once. This CDR3 is CASSLGGGHHQETQYF. DNA for the CDR3: TGTGCCAGCAGCTTAGGGGGGGGCCACCACCAAGAGACCCAGTACTTC. V and J are TRBV7-2 and TRBJ2-5, with D maybe TRBD2 (7 bases). Trimming took off 1 base at V and 0 bases at J, with 12 bases between the two ends. Germline-derived CDR1 and CDR2 are SGHTA and FQGNSA. The length of the CDR3 is 16 residues.

V is TRBV5-1 and J is TRBJ2-3; D is perhaps TRBD1 (6 bases). Per germline, CDR1 SGHRS and CDR2 YFSETQ. V was cut by 0 bases and J by 6 bases, with 14 bases left in between. The CDR3 is made up of 15 amino acids. CDR3 in amino acids: CASSLGTVGLDTQYF. The DNA for the CDR3 is TGCGCCAGCAGCTTGGGGACAGTTGGCCTGGATACGCAGTATTTT.

This clone was detected once. CDR3 DNA: TGTGCCAGCTCACCAGCCGGGGTCTATGGCTACACCTTC. This gives the protein CASSPAGVYGYTF. The chain carries TRBV18 and TRBJ1-2, with D hard to call. V was clipped by 2 bases and J by 4 bases, with 8 bases between them. CDR3 length: 13 amino acids. CDR1 is KGHSH, CDR2 LQKENI, per germline.

There are a few counts of this clone. The V call is TRBV2, the J call TRBJ2-7; D uncertain. The V gene lost 4 bases and the J gene lost 6 bases, with 10 bases spanning the gap. This CDR3 has 12 amino acids. The germline gives CDR1 SNHLY, CDR2 FYNNEI. Written as DNA, the CDR3 is TGTGCCAGCAGTGCCCAGCGAGGCGAGCAGTACTTC. Its translation is CASSAQRGEQYF.

The V call is TRBV11-3, the J call TRBJ2-3, with D possibly being TRBD2 (6 bases). The CDR3 runs 14 residues. Trimming pared 5 bases from V and 5 bases from J, leaving 14 bases between. Per the germline V gene, CDR1 is SGHNT and CDR2 is YENEEA. The CDR3 DNA sequence: TGTGCCAGCAGCCCCGGTGGAGGGGAAGATACGCAGTATTTT. Translated: CASSPGGGEDTQYF.

This clone has only a few counts. CDR3 nucleotides: TGTGCCTGGGGGCCAGGGGTAACTAATGAAAAACTGTTTTTT. Protein: CAWGPGVTNEKLFF. The V call is TRBV30, the J call TRBJ1-4; a possible D gene is TRBD1 (6 bases). Germline V gene data show CDR1 as GTSNPN and CDR2 as SVGIG (reference sequence). CDR3 size: 14 residues. V was cut by 5 bases and J by 1 base, with 11 bases left in between.

The J gene is TRBJ1-2, the V gene TRBV20-1, with TRBD1 as a possible D gene (5 bases). Trimming pared 3 bases from V and 2 bases from J, leaving 16 bases between. There are 15 residues in the CDR3. Germline V gives CDR1 DFQATT, CDR2 SNEGSKA (reference sequence). The CDR3: CSASVPGGNNYGYTF. The CDR3 DNA follows: TGCAGTGCTAGTGTCCCCGGGGGGAACAACTATGGCTACACCTTC.

The chain couples TRBV5-4 to TRBJ2-7, with 11 bases aligning to TRBD2. The CDR3 has 17 residues. J gave up 3 bases and V 4 bases, and 12 bases lay outside the gene matches. CDR1 SGHNT and CDR2 YYREEE come from the germline V gene (reference sequence). The CDR3 bases are TGTGCCAGCAGCCTGGGGACAGGGCTAGCGGGAGGCTACGAGCAGTACTTC. Translating it yields CASSLGTGLAGGYEQYF.

V gene TRBV12-5 combines with J gene TRBJ2-1, with TRBD1 identical over 10 bases. Germline V CDR1 and CDR2: LGHNT, FRNRAP. The ends lost 1 base at V and 9 bases at J; junction bases unmatched: 12. CDR3 size: 17 residues. As DNA, the CDR3 is TGTGCTAGTGGTTTGGAGCCACCCGGGACAGGGGCATTTGAGCAGTTCTTC. It codes for CASGLEPPGTGAFEQFF.

The chain is built from TRBV27 and TRBJ2-5; TRBD2 aligns across 9 bases. The CDR3 is 15 amino acids. Per germline, CDR1 MNHEY and CDR2 SMNVEV (reference sequence). The J segment lost 4 bases and the V segment lost 6 bases, leaving 9 bases of the junction unmatched. CDR3: CASSSRGGGGETQYF. For the CDR3, the DNA is TGTGCCAGCAGCTCCAGAGGCGGGGGGGGAGAGACCCAGTACTTC.

The rearrangement joins TRBV11-2 to TRBJ2-5; no firm D call. V gave up 5 bases and J gave up 1 base, with 5 bases separating them. Germline V gene sequence: CDR1 SGHAT, CDR2 FQNNGV. The CDR3 has 12 residues. The chain's CDR3 is CASSGAQETQYF. The CDR3 bases are TGTGCCAGCAGCGGAGCCCAAGAGACCCAGTACTTC.

This chain links TRBV7-9 with TRBJ1-5; D may be TRBD1 (6 bases). The V end was cut by 4 bases, the J end by 1 base, with 11 bases between. Germline V gives CDR1 SEHNR, CDR2 FQNEAQ (reference sequence). This CDR3 region has 15 residues. The chain's CDR3 is CASSSGQWSNQPQHF. CDR3 DNA sequence: TGTGCCAGCAGCTCCGGACAGTGGAGCAATCAGCCCCAGCATTTT.

The chain joins TRBV7-2 to TRBJ2-2; weak D call: TRBD2 (5 bases). V shed 5 bases and J shed 4 bases, with 17 bases lying between them. The CDR3 spans 16 residues. Germline-derived CDR1 and CDR2 are SGHTA and FQGNSA. The DNA for the CDR3 is TGTGCCAGCAGCCTCCGGGGAGCAACTGGCACCGGGGAGCTGTTTTTT. It yields the protein CASSLRGATGTGELFF.

The CDR3 is CASSITLTGSEAFF. The CDR3 region has the DNA TGTGCCAGCAGCATCACCCTGACAGGGTCTGAAGCTTTCTTT. The rearrangement joins TRBV9 to TRBJ1-1; 7 nucleotides align to TRBD1. V lost 4 bases and J lost 6; bases outside the gene matches: 9. The germline V gene encodes CDR1 SGDLS and CDR2 YYNGEE. The CDR3 sequence is 14 residues long.

V is TRBV5-1 and J is TRBJ2-7; 7 bases align to TRBD1. Germline V gene data show CDR1 as SGHRS and CDR2 as YFSETQ. J lost 0 bases, V lost 2 bases, and 5 bases had no gene match. This CDR3 is 15 amino acids long. CDR3 nucleotide sequence: TGCGCCAGCAGCTTTATAGGGACAGACTCCTACGAGCAGTACTTC. Translated: CASSFIGTDSYEQYF. Filled out from reference TRBV5-1 and TRBJ2-7, the complete variable domain reads KAGVTQTPRYLIKTRGQQVTLSCSPISGHRSVSWYQQTPGQGLQFLFEYFSETQRNKGNFPGRFSGRQFSNSRSEMNVSTLELGDSALYLCASSFIGTDSYEQYFGPGTRLTVT.

The chain links TRBV15 to TRBJ2-1; D unclear. This CDR3 is built from 13 residues. Germline V gene data show CDR1 as LNHNV and CDR2 as YYDKDF (reference sequence). Trimming stripped 0 bases from V and 10 bases from J, with 10 bases between. The CDR3 protein is CATSRDTHGEQFF. In DNA form, the CDR3 reads TGTGCCACCAGCAGAGATACCCACGGGGAGCAGTTCTTC.

J is TRBJ2-7 and V is TRBV27; 7 bases agree with TRBD2. Unmatched junction bases numbered 11, after V lost 4 bases and J lost 5 bases. The CDR3 loop spans 15 amino acids. Looked up from germline, CDR1 is MNHEY and CDR2 is SMNVEV (reference sequence). The CDR3 DNA follows: TGTGCCAGCAGTTCCTCTTGGGCGGGAGAAAACGAGCAGTACTTC. Translating it yields CASSSSWAGENEQYF.